The clone carrying this TCR beta chain was found a few times. Its antigen is not identified. The data derive from a study of T-cell reconstitution after alpha-beta-depleted transplantation in children. Study-level findings and limits: Expanded graft clones numbering several hundred reportedly gave rise to alpha-beta T cells about two months after transplant.

As it was prepared, the TCRbeta library received unique molecular identifiers. TCRdb processed the PCR reads anew with MiXCR; each CDR3 protein has one entry. The table records 580,000 or so distinct CDR3 sequences, more than 20% of them present only once. This TCR came from a boy less than two years old who had a stem cell transplant for acute myeloid leukemia, so the T cells may come from the graft donor. The sample here was PBMCs, mostly from graft donor cells, taken 360 days after TCRalphabeta/CD19-depleted stem cell transplant.

The CDR3 nucleotides read TGTGCCAGCAGGGGCCGGGACAGGGTTCCTGAGCAGTTCTTC. It yields the protein CASRGRDRVPEQFF. This chain links TRBV5-5 with TRBJ2-1, with 9 bases lining up with TRBD1. The V gene's germline CDR1 is SGHKS and CDR2 YYEKEE (reference sequence). This CDR3 comprises 14 residues. J was trimmed by 9 bases and V by 5 bases; bases with no gene match: 9. The whole variable domain, filled in from reference TRBV5-5 and TRBJ2-1, reads DAGVTQSPTHLIKTRGQQVTLRCSPISGHKSVSWYQQVLGQGPQFIFQYYEKEERGRGNFPDRFSARQFPNYSSELNVNALLLGDSALYLCASRGRDRVPEQFFGPGTRLTVL.